This entry lists 30 T cell receptor beta chains sequenced from one sample in a study of shared T cell receptors in the human thymus. Measured with immunoSEQ multiplex PCR; TCRdb has only the in-frame clones, and not every one. This table has hundreds of thousands of clones, about 84% appearing once. The same specimen was also included in a second study, on human thymus T cells.

The specimen was thymocytes. The receptors come from a boy younger than two with a congenital heart defect.

This clone has just a few counts. The V and J genes are TRBV28 and TRBJ2-1; D possibly corresponds to TRBD2 (5 bases). Germline CDR1 is MDHEN and CDR2 is SYDVKM. The CDR3 consists of 15 residues. V dropped 2 bases and J dropped 0 bases, with 8 bases sitting between them. The DNA of the CDR3 is TGTGCCAGCAGTTTACCAGCGGACTCCTACAATGAGCAGTTCTTC. Translated, it gives CASSLPADSYNEQFF. Full variable domain (outside the CDR3, taken from reference TRBV28 and TRBJ2-1): DVKVTQSSRYLVKRTGEKVFLECVQDMDHENMFWYRQDPGLGLRLIYFSYDVKMKEKGDIPEGYSVSREKKERFSLILESASTNQTSMYLCASSLPADSYNEQFFGPGTRLTVL.

The genes are TRBV5-1 and TRBJ2-7; TRBD2 matches at 11 bases. There are 16 residues in the CDR3. The V gene end was trimmed by 4 bases and the J gene end by 1 base; junction bases not matched to a gene: 7. CDR1 is SGHRS, CDR2 YFSETQ, per germline. CDR3 amino acids: CASSGTSGKGSYEQYF. In nucleotides, the CDR3 is TGCGCCAGCAGCGGGACTAGCGGAAAGGGGTCCTACGAGCAGTACTTC.

The chain joins TRBV6-5 to TRBJ2-7, with 7 bases matching TRBD2. The CDR3 is made up of 14 amino acids. The germline CDR1 and CDR2 sequences are MNHEY and SVGAGI. V shed 6 bases and J 5 bases; nucleotides not matched to a gene: 10. CDR3 sequence reads: CASSLPRAGNEQYF. CDR3 in DNA: TGTGCCAGCAGCCTTCCCCGAGCGGGAAACGAGCAGTACTTC.

The chain has TRBV27 and TRBJ2-7; 11 positions match TRBD1. V was clipped by 6 bases and J by 0 bases; unmatched bases: 4. In germline, CDR1 is MNHEY, CDR2 SMNVEV (reference sequence). The CDR3 extends over 15 amino acids. This CDR3 is CASRGTGGISYEQYF. CDR3 nucleotide sequence: TGTGCCAGCAGGGGGACAGGGGGGATCTCCTACGAGCAGTACTTC.

The table lists this clone with a count of one. CDR3 coding DNA: TGTGCCAGCAGCGGACAGAACTCTAACTATGGCTACACCTTC. This codes for CASSGQNSNYGYTF. V is TRBV9 and J is TRBJ1-2; TRBD1 might be the D (5 bases). V was trimmed by 3 bases and J by 0 bases, leaving 9 bases between them. The CDR3 extends over 14 amino acids. Germline CDR1 reads SGDLS; CDR2 reads YYNGEE.

The table lists this clone with a few counts. The V gene is TRBV5-4, the J gene TRBJ2-2; TRBD1 matches at 7 bases. Losses at the gene ends were 9 bases for V and 2 bases for J; bases not matched to a gene: 7. Looked up from germline, CDR1 is SGHNT and CDR2 is YYREEE (reference sequence). This CDR3 spans 14 amino acids. The CDR3 nucleotides are TGTGCCACCGCAGGGACAGCTAACACCGGGGAGCTGTTTTTT. Amino acids: CATAGTANTGELFF.

This sequence joins TRBV15 and TRBJ2-5; TRBD1 might be the D (5 bases). The CDR3 sequence is 14 residues long. Germline CDR1 reads LNHNV; CDR2 reads YYDKDF (reference sequence). Trimming took 8 bases from V and 7 from J, leaving 20 bases between them. CDR3 in DNA: TGTGCCACCGACGAGGATCGGGCCCAGGGGACCCAGTACTTC. This sequence encodes CATDEDRAQGTQYF.

This sequence joins TRBV29-1 and TRBJ2-2; 11 bases fit TRBD2. J gave up 3 bases and V 6 bases, and 3 bases lay outside the gene matches. The CDR3 sequence is 14 residues long. Looked up from germline, CDR1 is SQVTM and CDR2 is ANQGSEA. CDR3 sequence: CSVVLAGDTGELFF. The CDR3 region has the DNA TGCAGCGTCGTACTAGCGGGAGACACCGGGGAGCTGTTTTTT.

The chain is built from TRBV28 and TRBJ2-3; weak D call: TRBD1 (5 bases). With 3 bases removed from V and 4 bases from J, the gap between germline ends came to 17 bases. The CDR3 loop spans 16 amino acids. Germline values: CDR1 MDHEN, CDR2 SYDVKM. CDR3 in amino acids: CASSFVWGPSPDTQYF. CDR3 nucleotides: TGTGCCAGCAGTTTTGTATGGGGCCCAAGCCCAGATACGCAGTATTTT.

This rearrangement joins TRBV4-3 to TRBJ1-5; 8 nucleotides agree with TRBD1. V lost 0 bases, J lost 1 base, and 5 bases stayed unmatched. The CDR3 is 17 amino acids. CDR1 LGHNA and CDR2 YSLEER come from the germline V gene. The CDR3 region is CASSQEQGEESNQPQHF. The CDR3 nucleotides read TGCGCCAGCAGCCAAGAACAGGGGGAGGAAAGCAATCAGCCCCAGCATTTT.

This chain links TRBV6-1 with TRBJ2-7; TRBD2 aligns across 10 bases. CDR3 length: 16 amino acids. V trimming: 6 bases; J trimming: 2 bases; junction bases outside the gene matches: 10. Germline values: CDR1 MNHNS, CDR2 SASEGT. CDR3 DNA: TGTGCCAGCAGCGAAAGCCTCCTAGCGGGAGCCTACGAGCAGTACTTC. Amino acids: CASSESLLAGAYEQYF.

The V gene is TRBV29-1, the J gene TRBJ2-1; 9 bases agree with TRBD2. Germline CDR1 reads SQVTM; CDR2 reads ANQGSEA. J lost 3 bases, V lost 3 bases, and 9 bases had no gene match. The CDR3 loop spans 16 amino acids. CDR3 residues: CSVDRGGSGSYNEQFF. The CDR3 nucleotides are TGCAGCGTTGACCGCGGGGGTAGCGGGAGCTACAATGAGCAGTTCTTC.

The chain employs TRBV7-2 and TRBJ2-7, with 9 bases aligning to TRBD2. J was trimmed by 4 bases and V by 5 bases; bases with no gene match: 9. The CDR3 length is 15 residues. Germline CDR1 is SGHTA and CDR2 is FQGNSA. In DNA, the CDR3 is TGTGCCAGCAGCCCACCGGGACTAGCTCCATACGAGCAGTACTTC. Its protein is CASSPPGLAPYEQYF.

CDR3 residues: CASSPAGANYEQYF. CDR3 nucleotide sequence: TGTGCCAGCAGCCCAGCGGGAGCGAACTACGAGCAGTACTTC. The V call is TRBV9, the J call TRBJ2-7; TRBD2 matches at 8 bases. The length of the CDR3 is 14 residues. Trimming removed 4 bases from V and 3 bases from J; junction bases left unmatched: 6. The germline CDR1 and CDR2 sequences are SGDLS and YYNGEE.

The CDR3 sequence: CASSLARLAEQFF. The CDR3 bases are TGTGCCAGCAGCTTAGCGAGGCTAGCGGAGCAGTTCTTC. The V gene is TRBV7-9, the J gene TRBJ2-1; tentative D call: TRBD2 (6 bases). Germline lookup yields CDR1 SEHNR and CDR2 FQNEAQ (reference sequence). V shed 0 bases and J shed 10 bases, with 10 bases lying between them. This CDR3 comprises 13 residues.

This clone was seen more than once but under ten times. The rearrangement links TRBV25-1 to TRBJ1-3; 8 nucleotides line up with TRBD1. Germline V gene sequence: CDR1 MGHDK, CDR2 SYGVNS. The CDR3 sequence is 16 residues long. J lost 0 bases, V lost 4 bases, and 5 bases had no gene match. The CDR3 sequence is CASSADRADSGNTIYF. CDR3 coding DNA: TGTGCCAGCAGTGCGGACAGGGCTGACTCTGGAAACACCATATATTTT.

The chain recombines TRBV6-5 with TRBJ2-7; 9 bases line up with TRBD1. CDR1 is MNHEY and CDR2 is SVGAGI in the germline V gene. Trimming removed 4 bases from V and 0 bases from J; junction bases left unmatched: 4. The CDR3 has 15 residues. In nucleotides, the CDR3 is TGTGCCAGCAGTTGGGGACAGGGCAGCTCCTACGAGCAGTACTTC. Translated: CASSWGQGSSYEQYF.

This clone has just one count. The chain employs TRBV4-2 and TRBJ2-5; TRBD1 matches 9 bases. The germline CDR1 and CDR2 sequences are LGHNA and YNFKEQ. V gave up 3 bases and J gave up 6 bases; unmatched junction bases: 17. This CDR3 contains 18 residues. The CDR3 DNA reads as TGTGCCAGCAGCCAGTACAACAGGGGGCGCTTGTTGGAAAAGACCCAGTACTTC. The encoded protein is CASSQYNRGRLLEKTQYF.

This chain uses TRBV5-1 with TRBJ2-5, with 9 bases lining up with TRBD1. Trimming at V came to 0 bases and at J to 3 bases, leaving 3 bases not matched to a gene. CDR3 length: 15 amino acids. Germline loops: CDR1 SGHRS, CDR2 YFSETQ. The DNA of the CDR3 is TGCGCCAGCAGCTTGGGGGACAGGGTGGAAGAGACCCAGTACTTC. The encoded protein is CASSLGDRVEETQYF. The full variable domain, in which reference TRBV5-1 and TRBJ2-5 provide the parts outside the CDR3, is KAGVTQTPRYLIKTRGQQVTLSCSPISGHRSVSWYQQTPGQGLQFLFEYFSETQRNKGNFPGRFSGRQFSNSRSEMNVSTLELGDSALYLCASSLGDRVEETQYFGPGTRLLVL.

The CDR3 sequence is CASSHQTEGRGETQYF. CDR3 nucleotide sequence: TGTGCCAGCAGCCATCAGACGGAGGGCCGGGGAGAGACCCAGTACTTC. The rearrangement joins TRBV11-3 to TRBJ2-5, with D tentatively TRBD2 (6 bases). The germline V gene encodes CDR1 SGHNT and CDR2 YENEEA. The CDR3 runs 16 residues. V dropped 5 bases and J dropped 4 bases, with 20 bases sitting between them.

The gene calls are TRBV4-3 and TRBJ1-5; D is uncertain. The CDR3 runs to 14 residues. The V end lost 0 bases, the J end lost 7 bases, and 10 bases lay between the germline ends. Per germline, CDR1 LGHNA and CDR2 YSLEER. The CDR3, as DNA: TGCGCCAGCAGCCAAGATCGGGAGGGCCAGCCCCAGCATTTT. It translates to CASSQDREGQPQHF.

This clone came up a few times. The J gene is TRBJ1-3, the V gene TRBV7-9; 7 nucleotides agree with TRBD1. V was pared by 5 bases and J by 2 bases, with 15 bases of the junction left unmatched. Germline CDR1 is SEHNR and CDR2 is FQNEAQ (reference sequence). The CDR3 runs to 18 residues. The CDR3: CASSPTPGEGAPGNTIYF. The CDR3 DNA sequence: TGTGCCAGCAGCCCGACCCCGGGCGAGGGGGCGCCTGGAAACACCATATATTTT.

Only a few counts were recorded for this clone. The J gene is TRBJ2-7, the V gene TRBV6-5; 8 bases match TRBD1. The V segment lost 6 bases and the J segment 5 bases; nucleotides outside the gene matches: 6. Germline V gives CDR1 MNHEY, CDR2 SVGAGI. The CDR3 contains 13 residues. CDR3 sequence reads: CASRGAGGNEQYF. CDR3 nucleotides: TGTGCCAGCAGAGGGGCAGGGGGCAACGAGCAGTACTTC.

J is TRBJ2-5 and V is TRBV6-5, with D hard to call. The CDR3 runs 11 residues. Trimming took off 5 bases at V and 3 bases at J, with 4 bases between the two ends. CDR1 and CDR2 (germline): MNHEY, SVGAGI. The CDR3 region has the DNA TGTGCCAGCAGTCAAAAAGAGACCCAGTACTTC. It encodes CASSQKETQYF.

This chain joins TRBV23-1 and TRBJ2-2; 8 bases are shared with TRBD1. TRBV23-1 is given ORF status, its function remaining uncertain. With V trimmed by 0 bases and J by 5 bases, 11 bases remained unmatched. The CDR3 consists of 18 residues. The CDR3 sequence is CASSQSSGTGPGTGELFF. As DNA, the CDR3 is TGCGCCAGCAGTCAATCGAGTGGGACAGGCCCAGGTACCGGGGAGCTGTTTTTT.

V and J are TRBV27 and TRBJ1-2; 7 positions match TRBD1. V trimming: 5 bases; J trimming: 0 bases; junction bases outside the gene matches: 6. Per the germline V gene, CDR1 is MNHEY and CDR2 is SMNVEV (reference sequence). There are 15 residues in the CDR3. CDR3: CASSPQTGSNYGYTF. CDR3 coding DNA: TGTGCCAGCAGTCCCCAGACAGGGTCTAACTATGGCTACACCTTC.

This sequence joins TRBV5-6 and TRBJ2-7; TRBD2 aligns across 9 bases. Germline V gene data show CDR1 as SGHDT and CDR2 as YYEEEE. The CDR3 is 13 residues long. V lost 5 bases and J lost 7; bases outside the gene matches: 7. Written as DNA, the CDR3 is TGTGCCAGCAGGACTAGCGGATTTAGGGAGCAGTACTTC. Protein sequence: CASRTSGFREQYF.

The chain couples TRBV4-2 to TRBJ2-3; 9 bases map to TRBD2. The CDR3 is made up of 17 amino acids. With 4 bases clipped from V and 0 bases from J, the junction kept 8 bases outside the gene matches. The germline gives CDR1 LGHNA, CDR2 YNFKEQ. The CDR3 loop is CASSPTTSGHSTDTQYF. For the CDR3, the DNA is TGTGCCAGCAGCCCAACGACTAGCGGACATAGCACAGATACGCAGTATTTT.

The rearrangement joins TRBV5-6 to TRBJ2-1, with 8 bases identical to TRBD2. The germline V gene has CDR1 SGHDT and CDR2 YYEEEE. Trimming took 2 bases from V and 14 from J; bases not matched to a gene: 6. The CDR3 runs to 12 residues. CDR3 in amino acids: CASSFRLAKEFF. DNA for the CDR3: TGTGCCAGCAGCTTCCGACTAGCGAAGGAGTTCTTC.

This clone has a single count. The V gene is TRBV6-6, the J gene TRBJ1-2; 7 bases are a match to TRBD1. Germline V gives CDR1 MNHNY, CDR2 SVGAGI (reference sequence). The trim removed 8 bases at V and 8 bases at J, leaving 14 bases unmatched. This CDR3 is built from 14 residues. In nucleotides, the CDR3 is TGTGCCAGCTGTAAGGGGACAGACCCTTCGGGCTACACCTTC. Amino acid sequence: CASCKGTDPSGYTF.